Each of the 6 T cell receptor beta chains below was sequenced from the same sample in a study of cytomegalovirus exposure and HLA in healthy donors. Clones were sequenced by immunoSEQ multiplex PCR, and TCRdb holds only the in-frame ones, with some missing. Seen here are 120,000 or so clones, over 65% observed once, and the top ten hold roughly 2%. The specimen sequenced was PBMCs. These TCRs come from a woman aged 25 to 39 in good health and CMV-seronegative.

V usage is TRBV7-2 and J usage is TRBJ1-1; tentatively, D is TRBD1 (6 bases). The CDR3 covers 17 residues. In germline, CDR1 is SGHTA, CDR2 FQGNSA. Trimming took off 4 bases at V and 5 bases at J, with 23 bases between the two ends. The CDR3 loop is CASSWGPIRGAKTEAFF. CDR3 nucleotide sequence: TGTGCCAGCAGCTGGGGCCCGATCCGGGGGGCGAAGACTGAAGCTTTCTTT.

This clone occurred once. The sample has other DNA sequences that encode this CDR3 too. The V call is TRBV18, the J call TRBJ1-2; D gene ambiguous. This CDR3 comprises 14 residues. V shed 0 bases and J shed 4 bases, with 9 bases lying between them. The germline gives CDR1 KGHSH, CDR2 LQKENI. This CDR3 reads CASSPPTESYGYTF. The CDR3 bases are TGTGCCAGCTCACCACCGACGGAGTCCTATGGCTACACCTTC.

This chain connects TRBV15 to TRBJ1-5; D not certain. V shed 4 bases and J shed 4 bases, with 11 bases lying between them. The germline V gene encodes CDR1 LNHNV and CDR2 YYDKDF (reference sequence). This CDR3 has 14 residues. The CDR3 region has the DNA TGTGCCACCAGCATCTTCTCCGAGAATCAGCCCCAGCATTTT. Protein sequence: CATSIFSENQPQHF.

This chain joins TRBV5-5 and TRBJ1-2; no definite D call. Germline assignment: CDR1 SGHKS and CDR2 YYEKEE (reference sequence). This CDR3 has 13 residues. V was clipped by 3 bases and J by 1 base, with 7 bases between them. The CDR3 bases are TGTGCCAGCAGCTCTCCTTATAACTATGGCTACACCTTC. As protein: CASSSPYNYGYTF.

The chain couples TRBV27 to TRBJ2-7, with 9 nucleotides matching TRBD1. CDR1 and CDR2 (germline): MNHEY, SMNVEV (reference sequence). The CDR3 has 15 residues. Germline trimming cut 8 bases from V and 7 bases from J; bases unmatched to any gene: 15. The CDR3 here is CASRTGAAPGGEQYF. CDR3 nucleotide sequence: TGTGCCAGCCGGACAGGGGCGGCTCCCGGTGGGGAGCAGTACTTC.

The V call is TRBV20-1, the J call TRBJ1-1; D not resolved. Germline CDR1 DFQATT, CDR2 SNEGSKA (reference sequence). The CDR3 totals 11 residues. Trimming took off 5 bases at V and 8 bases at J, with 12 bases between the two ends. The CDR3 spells CSAPREKEAFF. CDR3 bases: TGCAGTGCTCCCCGTGAGAAAGAAGCTTTCTTT.